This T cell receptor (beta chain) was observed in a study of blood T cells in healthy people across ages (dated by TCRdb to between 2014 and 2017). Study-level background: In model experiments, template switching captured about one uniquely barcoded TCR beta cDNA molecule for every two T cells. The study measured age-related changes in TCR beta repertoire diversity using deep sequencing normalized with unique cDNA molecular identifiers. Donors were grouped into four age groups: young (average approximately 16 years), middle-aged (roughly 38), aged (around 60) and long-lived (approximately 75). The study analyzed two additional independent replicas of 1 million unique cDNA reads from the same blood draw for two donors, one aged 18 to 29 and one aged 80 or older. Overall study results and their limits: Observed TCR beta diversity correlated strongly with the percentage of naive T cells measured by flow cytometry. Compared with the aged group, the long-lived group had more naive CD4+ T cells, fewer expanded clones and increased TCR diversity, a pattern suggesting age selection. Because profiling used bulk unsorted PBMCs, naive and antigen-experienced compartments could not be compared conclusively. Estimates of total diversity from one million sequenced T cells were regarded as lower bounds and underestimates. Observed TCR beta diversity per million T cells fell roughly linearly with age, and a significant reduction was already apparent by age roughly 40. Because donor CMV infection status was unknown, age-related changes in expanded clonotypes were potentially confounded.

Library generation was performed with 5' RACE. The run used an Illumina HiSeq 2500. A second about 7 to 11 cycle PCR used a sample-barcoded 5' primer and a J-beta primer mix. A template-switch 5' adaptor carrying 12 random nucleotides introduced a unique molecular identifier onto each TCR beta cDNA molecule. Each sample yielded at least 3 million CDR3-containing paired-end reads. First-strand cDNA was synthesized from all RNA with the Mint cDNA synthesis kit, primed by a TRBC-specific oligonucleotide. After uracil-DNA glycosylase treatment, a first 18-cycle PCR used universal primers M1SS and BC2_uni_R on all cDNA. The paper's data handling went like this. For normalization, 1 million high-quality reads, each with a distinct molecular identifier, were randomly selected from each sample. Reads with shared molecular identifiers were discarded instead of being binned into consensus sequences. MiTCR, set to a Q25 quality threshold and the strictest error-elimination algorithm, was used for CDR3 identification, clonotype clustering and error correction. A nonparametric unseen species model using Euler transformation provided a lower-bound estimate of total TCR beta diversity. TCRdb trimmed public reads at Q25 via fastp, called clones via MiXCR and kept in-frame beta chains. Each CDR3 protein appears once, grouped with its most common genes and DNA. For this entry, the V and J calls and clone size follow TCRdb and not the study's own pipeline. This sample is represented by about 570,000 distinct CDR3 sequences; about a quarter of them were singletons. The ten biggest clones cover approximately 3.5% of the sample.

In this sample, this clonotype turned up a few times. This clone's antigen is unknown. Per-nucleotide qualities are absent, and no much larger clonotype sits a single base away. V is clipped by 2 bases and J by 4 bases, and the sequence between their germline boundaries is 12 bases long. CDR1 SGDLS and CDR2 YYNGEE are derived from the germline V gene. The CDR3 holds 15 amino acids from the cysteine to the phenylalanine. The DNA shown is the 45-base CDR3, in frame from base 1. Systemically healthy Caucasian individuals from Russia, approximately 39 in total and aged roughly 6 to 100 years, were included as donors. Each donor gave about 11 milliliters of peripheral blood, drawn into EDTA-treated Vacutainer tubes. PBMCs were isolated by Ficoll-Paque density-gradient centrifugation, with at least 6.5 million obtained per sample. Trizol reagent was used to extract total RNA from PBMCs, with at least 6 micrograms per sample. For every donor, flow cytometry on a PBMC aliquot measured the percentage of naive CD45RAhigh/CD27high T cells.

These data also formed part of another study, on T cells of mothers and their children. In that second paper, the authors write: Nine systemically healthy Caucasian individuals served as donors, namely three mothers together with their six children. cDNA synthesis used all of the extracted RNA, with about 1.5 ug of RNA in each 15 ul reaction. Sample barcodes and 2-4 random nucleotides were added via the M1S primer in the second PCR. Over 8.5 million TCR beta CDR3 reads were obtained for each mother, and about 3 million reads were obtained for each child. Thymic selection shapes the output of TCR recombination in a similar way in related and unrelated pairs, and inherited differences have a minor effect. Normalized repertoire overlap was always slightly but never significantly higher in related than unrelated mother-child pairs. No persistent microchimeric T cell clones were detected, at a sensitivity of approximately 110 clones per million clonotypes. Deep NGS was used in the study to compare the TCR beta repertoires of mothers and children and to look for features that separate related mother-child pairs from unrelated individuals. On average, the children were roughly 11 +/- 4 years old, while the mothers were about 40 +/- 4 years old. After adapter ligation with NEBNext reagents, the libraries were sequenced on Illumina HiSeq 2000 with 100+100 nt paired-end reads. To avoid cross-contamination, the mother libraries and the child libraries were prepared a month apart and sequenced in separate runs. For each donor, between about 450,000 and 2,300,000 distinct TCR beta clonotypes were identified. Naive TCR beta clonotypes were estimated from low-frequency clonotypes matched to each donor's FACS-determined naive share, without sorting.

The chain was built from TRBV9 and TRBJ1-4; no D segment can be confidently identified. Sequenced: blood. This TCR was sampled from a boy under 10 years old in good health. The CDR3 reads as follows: CASSVGRPHNEKLFF. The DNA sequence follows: TGTGCCAGCAGCGTCGGACGGCCACATAATGAAAAACTGTTTTTT.